Each of the 16 T cell receptor beta chains below was sequenced from the same sample in a study of siplizumab effects on memory and regulatory T cells. Method: immunoSEQ multiplex PCR; TCRdb's copy keeps in-frame clones and lacks some. The repertoire has 94,000 or so clones, roughly 93% of them found once; the top ten carry 6.5% to 8%. Sequencing used CD8+ T cells sorted from blood. The origin of the receptors is a human donor in good health.

This chain joins TRBV6-6 and TRBJ2-7, with unresolved D. The CDR3 is 13 residues long. The germline V and J ends were trimmed by 6 bases and 9 bases, with 18 bases remaining between them. Germline V CDR1 and CDR2: MNHNY, SVGAGI (reference sequence). The CDR3 coding sequence is TGTGCCAGCAGGTCGGGCAGTCGGGTAGGGCAGTACTTC. Amino acids: CASRSGSRVGQYF.

This clone showed up just once. The chain employs TRBV7-7 and TRBJ2-7, with TRBD1 matching 10 bases. The CDR3 spans 13 residues. Germline-derived CDR1 and CDR2 are SSHAT and FNYEAQ (reference sequence). This CDR3 reads CASGGDRGYEQYF. DNA for the CDR3: TGTGCTAGCGGCGGGGACAGGGGCTACGAGCAGTACTTC.

CDR3 sequence: CASSFYTGAQETQYF. CDR3 in DNA: TGTGCCAGCAGTTTTTACACAGGGGCCCAAGAGACCCAGTACTTC. The chain uses TRBV27 and TRBJ2-5; 7 nucleotides align to TRBD1. This CDR3 is 15 amino acids long. CDR1 MNHEY and CDR2 SMNVEV come from the germline V gene (reference sequence). The trim removed 3 bases at V and 1 base at J, leaving 5 bases unmatched.

This clone was seen a handful of times. This chain connects TRBV6-6 to TRBJ1-5; D is uncertain. The CDR3 spans 14 residues. The V gene lost 8 bases and the J gene lost 0 bases, with 11 bases spanning the gap. The germline CDR1 and CDR2 sequences are MNHNY and SVGAGI (reference sequence). CDR3 nucleotide sequence: TGTGCCAGCGAGGGAGGGAGTAGCAATCAGCCCCAGCATTTT. It yields the protein CASEGGSSNQPQHF.

The V gene is TRBV7-9, the J gene TRBJ1-4; D unresolved. Germline V gives CDR1 SEHNR, CDR2 FQNEAQ (reference sequence). This CDR3 contains 17 residues. V lost 4 bases to trimming and J lost 0 bases, with 15 bases between them. Written as DNA, the CDR3 is TGTGCCAGCAGCTGGGAAAAGGTCGAGGCAACTAATGAAAAACTGTTTTTT. Translating it yields CASSWEKVEATNEKLFF.

The chain couples TRBV10-3 to TRBJ2-2, with D possibly matching TRBD1 (6 bases). V was clipped by 0 bases and J by 4 bases, with 6 bases between them. The CDR3 extends over 14 amino acids. In germline, CDR1 is ENHRY, CDR2 SYGVKD. CDR3 protein: CAISESGGTGELFF. CDR3 nucleotides: TGTGCCATCAGTGAGTCAGGGGGCACCGGGGAGCTGTTTTTT.

The chain combines TRBV13 with TRBJ1-2; D is perhaps TRBD1 (5 bases). CDR1 and CDR2 from the germline V gene are PRHDT and FYEKMQ (reference sequence). The V end lost 4 bases, the J end lost 10 bases, and 16 bases lay between the germline ends. CDR3 length equals 13 residues. CDR3 sequence (DNA): TGTGCCAGCAGCTCCCCCAAGTTGGGGGACTACACCTTC. Amino acid sequence: CASSSPKLGDYTF.

V is TRBV29-1 and J is TRBJ2-5, with D perhaps assigned TRBD1 or TRBD2 (6 bases each). V lost 7 bases and J lost 4, with 16 bases in between. This CDR3 contains 13 residues. Germline V gene data show CDR1 as SQVTM and CDR2 as ANQGSEA. The chain's CDR3 is CSAAARGGETQYF. CDR3 DNA sequence: TGCAGCGCCGCCGCCAGGGGAGGAGAGACCCAGTACTTC.

The rearrangement uses TRBV27 and TRBJ2-3; 11 bases map to TRBD2. Germline CDR1 MNHEY, CDR2 SMNVEV (reference sequence). The CDR3 length is 17 residues. J gave up 3 bases and V 5 bases, and 10 bases lay outside the gene matches. The CDR3 loop is CASSRTGLAVQTDTQYF. CDR3 nucleotide sequence: TGTGCCAGCAGTCGCACGGGACTAGCGGTCCAGACAGATACGCAGTATTTT.

The V gene is TRBV11-2, the J gene TRBJ1-1; D possibly corresponds to TRBD1 (6 bases). The CDR3 totals 14 residues. Germline V CDR1 and CDR2: SGHAT, FQNNGV. The V and J ends lost 1 base and 5 bases respectively, with 11 bases between them. The CDR3 here is CASSLAGAWTEAFF. CDR3 DNA sequence: TGTGCCAGCAGCTTAGCAGGGGCTTGGACTGAAGCTTTCTTT.

The chain joins TRBV19 to TRBJ1-1; D gene unclear. Trimming left V 6 bases short and J 6 bases short, with 14 bases between. Germline assignment: CDR1 LNHDA and CDR2 SQIVND (reference sequence). This CDR3 spans 13 amino acids. The CDR3 loop is CASRHLETPEAFF. CDR3 DNA sequence: TGTGCCAGTAGGCACTTGGAAACTCCTGAAGCTTTCTTT.

This rearrangement joins TRBV4-1 to TRBJ1-5, with TRBD1 matching over 7 bases. Germline V gives CDR1 MGHRA, CDR2 YSYEKL. The junction had 7 bases not matched to a gene; V was cut back by 0 bases and J by 5 bases. This CDR3 contains 16 residues. The CDR3 sequence: CASSQELAGGYQPQHF. CDR3 nucleotide sequence: TGCGCCAGCAGCCAAGAGCTAGCAGGGGGTTATCAGCCCCAGCATTTT.

V gene TRBV14 combines with J gene TRBJ2-2; weak D call: TRBD2 (6 bases). The V gene lost 2 bases and the J gene lost 3 bases, with 10 bases spanning the gap. Germline values: CDR1 SGHDN, CDR2 FVKESK. This CDR3 contains 15 residues. The DNA for the CDR3 is TGTGCCAGCAGCCAATCCTGGGGGGACACCGGGGAGCTGTTTTTT. Translating it yields CASSQSWGDTGELFF.

The chain recombines TRBV25-1 with TRBJ2-1, with D possibly TRBD1 on 5 matching bases. The CDR3 spans 16 residues. Germline loops: CDR1 MGHDK, CDR2 SYGVNS. Trimming took 5 bases from V and 0 from J, leaving 14 bases between them. CDR3 region: CASSPWGSSSYNEQFF. The CDR3 bases are TGTGCCAGCAGTCCTTGGGGCAGTAGCTCCTACAATGAGCAGTTCTTC.

V is TRBV25-1 and J is TRBJ2-1; D is ambiguous. This CDR3 is 13 amino acids long. V gave up 6 bases and J gave up 5 bases, with 11 bases separating them. CDR1 MGHDK and CDR2 SYGVNS come from the germline V gene. In DNA, the CDR3 is TGTGCCAGCAGGGCCCGTGGGGACAATGAGCAGTTCTTC. Amino acids: CASRARGDNEQFF.

The chain uses TRBV30 and TRBJ1-2, with a weak D call TRBD1 (5 bases). Trimming removed 1 base at V and 4 bases at J, with 7 bases between. The CDR3 consists of 12 residues. Germline CDR1 reads GTSNPN; CDR2 reads SVGIG (reference sequence). This CDR3 is CAWSDRPYGYTF. The CDR3, as DNA: TGTGCCTGGAGTGACAGGCCCTATGGCTACACCTTC.